This TCR beta chain was documented in a study of blood T cells in healthy people across ages. Study conclusions and caveats: With donor CMV status unknown, expanded clonotype changes were possibly confounded. TCR beta diversity correlated strongly with naive T cell percentage.

Trimming left V 0 bases short and J 3 bases short, with 12 bases between. Germline V gives CDR1 MNHEY, CDR2 SVGEGT. The length of the CDR3 is 16 residues. A J-beta primer mix and a sample-barcoded 5' primer were used in a second PCR of about 7 to 11 cycles. A single record per CDR3 protein comes from TCRdb applying MiXCR to the 5' RACE reads. The repertoire holds approximately 1.5 million distinct CDR3 sequences, with 35% to 45% as singletons. In regard to this clonotype: Antigen: not known.

A minimum of 7 million PBMCs was isolated per sample. Samples each had at least 5 micrograms of total RNA extracted. Sequenced: blood. The clonotype comes from a woman between 18 and 29 years old in good health. V gene TRBV6-2 or TRBV6-3 combines with J gene TRBJ2-1; D is possibly TRBD1 (5 bases). CDR3 protein: CASSYSRQTNYNEQFF. Written as DNA, the CDR3 is TGTGCCAGCAGTTACTCGAGACAGACGAACTACAATGAGCAGTTCTTC.